This T cell receptor beta chain was identified during a study of blood T cell repertoires in COVID-19. Looking at the study overall: Spain, Italy and the United States supplied samples that represented acute and convalescent COVID-19. T cells, B-cell-depleted T cells, or PBMCs provided the cDNA or gDNA that served as material.

In the authors' methods: Amplification of reference gene primers provided the estimated nucleated cell counts. The data were produced by immunoSEQ multiplex PCR, yet TCRdb's version contains in-frame clones alone and is incomplete. The V and J calls and the clone size are those of that table, but D and trimming were determined from the DNA. The profile shows over 150,000 clones, around nine tenths of them singletons. V lost 0 bases to trimming and J lost 7 bases, with 15 bases between them. The germline V gene has CDR1 LGHNA and CDR2 YSLEER. The CDR3 length is 15 residues. The receptor's source is a woman of 80 years or more with COVID-19, enrolled during active disease. The gene calls are TRBV4-3 and TRBJ1-2; D might be TRBD1 (5 bases). Sequencing was done on a sample of peripheral blood. CDR3 sequence (DNA): TGCGCCAGCAGCCAAGATTTCCCAGGGTACGTTGGCTACACCTTC. This gives the protein CASSQDFPGYVGYTF.